This T cell receptor (beta chain) stems from a study of cytomegalovirus exposure and HLA in healthy donors (dated by TCRdb to 2016 to 2017). Concerning the study at large: In an earlier analysis of roughly 500 of the donors, around 300 Gb of sequence data and 120 million or so unique TCR beta sequences from about 190 million T cells were reported. An early release covering 550 to 700 HLA-typed donors comprised about 300 gigabases of sequencing data and approximately 80 million unique TCR sequences. Of the roughly 420 genotyped donors, 80% to 90% were placed in the genetic ancestry cluster associated with self-reported Caucasian donors. The study aimed to test whether cataloging public T cell receptors could reveal signatures of past pathogen exposure. Using immunosequencing, the study profiled T cell repertoires from 666 subjects and related those repertoires to cytomegalovirus serostatus. In addition to the first cohort of several hundred subjects, a separate validation cohort of around 110 different subjects was used. To predict cytomegalovirus infection status, the study brought together high-throughput TCR immunosequencing, statistical association of individual TCRs with disease status, and machine learning. To study patterns of TCR occurrence, a later analysis re-analyzed previously published TCR beta repertoires from 500 to 850 donors and added high-resolution HLA genotyping. Rather than using new phenotypic data, the later analysis identified candidate immune exposures from TCR beta sequences and from how often those sequences occurred across donors. An earlier analysis of about 600 of the donors used high-throughput TCR beta sequencing to judge whether each TCR beta V gene segment behaved as functional or pseudogenic. Donor age, sex, ethnicity and CMV serostatus were collected together with the repertoire data. A later genetic analysis took genome-wide SNP genotypes for about 55% of the roughly 670 donors and used that subset as a discovery cohort. All discovery cohort repertoires had been generated using a single sequencing platform. HLA typing covered class I and class II loci at four-digit resolution. The number of typed donors differed by locus: about 620-640 for A, B, C, DRB1 and DQB1; some 540 for DQA1; 606 for DPA1; and roughly 450 for DPB1. Four or five DR-DQ haplotypes were handled as single units for association and clustering, since linkage in the cohort was strong. Among some 400 genotyped donors of the cohort, an average of roughly 230,000 unique TCR beta nucleotide sequences was sequenced per donor, of which approximately 19% were non-productive. On the study overall, not on this receptor specifically: The study gave a list of about 150 TCR beta chains associated with cytomegalovirus. Several of the top co-occurrence clusters appeared to be linked to parvovirus B19, influenza, CMV and Epstein-Barr virus, according to a later analysis. While some public TCRs were present in many individuals, most TCR sequences turned up only very rarely across donors. Around 16 rarely observed V segments, including chromosome 9 orphons, were excluded from the earlier analysis of a few hundred of the donors because counts were too low. At a false discovery rate of 0.05, a later analysis linked 16,000 or so TCR beta sequences to specific HLA alleles. In this cohort, only TCR beta chains were sequenced, and detectable features were limited by the absence of alpha or paired-chain data. Most CMV-associated TCR beta chains appeared to be HLA-restricted in a later analysis, and the HLA associations seemed to be driven largely by CMV exposure. A later genetic analysis associated a missense DCLRE1C variant with V-gene and J-gene trimming of TCR beta chains, and an independent cohort replicated the association. A cluster of highly shared sequence variants was judged likely to be a technical artifact of the sequencing pipeline. It was suggested by the authors that the approach could potentially be generalized to other disease states and immunological phenotypes. Cytomegalovirus status was reported to be diagnosed by the classifier with high specificity and sensitivity in both the original and validation cohorts. In a later analysis, HLA-associated TCR beta chains were found to be more clonally expanded and to have lower generation probabilities than equally common non-associated chains. Roughly uniform sequencing depth across donors was assumed in presence/absence analyses, although this assumption may not hold. When HLA alleles, especially DR and DQ, strongly co-occurred, TCR associations were difficult to assign to individual alleles. A later genetic analysis reported fewer N-insertions in productive TCRs among donors in an Asian-associated ancestry cluster than the roughly 650-donor mean. CMV serostatus was the only immune exposure information available for the cohort. In vitro tests confirmed that a few of the cytomegalovirus-associated TCR beta chains recognize cytomegalovirus antigens. A further reported finding was that TCR beta sequences accurately predicted the HLA-A and HLA-B alleles for most subjects in the first cohort. An earlier analysis of around 540 of the donors showed that most TCR beta V segments appeared in productive rearrangements either about 87% or about 30% of the time, which broadly matched IMGT annotations. Some IMGT-functional V segments, including TRBV6-2 and TRBV6-3, could not be told apart with the 87-base-pair reads, so those segments were excluded. In a later analysis, TCR association rates were found to vary across HLA loci, with the most associated TCRs seen for DRB1 alleles and the fewest for HLA-C alleles. Linkage disequilibrium might explain the correlated functional status among segregating V segments, but an unknown experimental factor could not be excluded. Because HLA typing was unavailable for some donors at each locus, only the typed subset was used in association tests.

The cohort comprised approximately 700 healthy bone marrow donors. At the time of sampling, every cohort member was nominally healthy, though immune exposures that went unrecorded were likely present. The donor was CMV seropositive and was included in the group of 289 seropositive cohort members. Every donor gave a peripheral blood sample, and the peripheral blood mononuclear cells from that sample were used for TCR beta sequencing. Genomic DNA was extracted from the blood cell samples with the Qiagen DNeasy Blood Extraction Kit. Library construction relied on the immunoSEQ multiplex PCR assay. The multiplex PCR relied on a mix of 60 forward primers for TCR Vbeta segments and 13 reverse primers for TCR Jbeta segments. Amplification of the CDR3 region of rearranged TCR beta genes was performed with a multiplex PCR assay on genomic DNA. On the Illumina HiSeq System, the amplified TCR beta libraries were sequenced as 87-base-pair reads. The paper's processing steps were these. A later analysis counted about 80 million unique TCR beta chains across the 650 to 700 repertoires, and 10 million to 12 million of these chains were shared by at least two donors. Raw reads were error-corrected and collapsed into unique sequences with a nearest-neighbor algorithm that merged closely related sequences to remove PCR and sequencing errors. V, D and J gene segments were assigned by aligning CDR3 sequences to IMGT reference sequences. For a sequence to be retained, at least a six-nucleotide match to both a V gene segment and a J gene segment was required. A rearrangement was called productive if the CDR3 had no stop codons and remained in frame with V and J, and every other rearrangement was called non-productive. Following IMGT convention, CDR3 was defined as the stretch from the second conserved V-encoded cysteine up to the conserved J-encoded phenylalanine. The earlier analysis of fewer than 700 of the donors excluded sequences that lacked an unambiguous match to a single V gene segment. An earlier analysis of 500 to 600 of the donors classified V segments as functional when productive rearrangements were above 56.7% and as segregating when the standard deviation between donors was above 5%. A statistical classification framework was built to diagnose cytomegalovirus status from the catalog of TCR beta chain sequences. V and J gene assignment, in a later analysis, came from comparing TCR nucleotide sequences with IMGT/GENE-DB human TR gene sequences. In a later analysis, CDR3 sequences and most-parsimonious VDJ recombination scenarios were assigned using the TCRdist pipeline. In a later analysis, each TCR beta chain was defined by its CDR3 amino acid sequence together with its V-gene family, and reads lacking a unique V-gene family were excluded. A later analysis removed several hundred highly shared, low-generation-probability nucleotide sequences to deal with suspected cross-contamination and a sequencing artifact. A later analysis calculated a clonal expansion index for each public chain from normalized within-repertoire ranks of inferred template counts. A later analysis computed generation probabilities with a VDJ recombination model fitted to out-of-frame rearrangements, and checked the results against IGoR. In a later analysis, hypergeometric tests were used to score TCR-TCR, TCR-HLA and TCR-CMV co-occurrence, with a repertoire-size bias correction applied to TCR pairs. In a later analysis, false discovery rates were estimated by permuting HLA or CMV assignments 20 times. A later analysis grouped co-occurring TCRs with DBSCAN, adding TCRdist sequence similarity when clustering within HLA-allele-positive subsets. Repertoires with fewer than 30,000 or more than 120,000 public chains, plus five repertoires with anomalous nucleotide sharing, were excluded from co-occurrence clustering. Held by TCRdb, this immuneACCESS table contains in-frame sequences only and omits some clones. Under half of the omission traces to an unresolved V gene where checked; the cause of the rest is unknown. The V and J calls and clone size were taken over from that table, and D and trimming were inferred from the DNA. This sample holds over 95,000 clones; around 77% were observed only once. About 5% of the sample comes from the top ten.

As regards this clone: Its binding antigen is unknown. No per-base quality is available; no much larger clone lies one base away.

The CDR3 measures 13 amino acids from cysteine to phenylalanine. Of the read, only the CDR3 DNA is kept; its 39 bases are in frame from base 1. Deletion took 3 bases off V and 2 bases off J, with a span of 10 bases between the germline ends. The germline V gene specifies SQVTM as CDR1 and ANQGSEA as CDR2. The material sequenced was PBMCs. The chain is encoded by TRBV29-1 joined to TRBJ1-2; there is no confident call for the D gene. The source is a young woman in good health and CMV-seropositive. The DNA sequence is as follows: TGCAGCGTTGACCTAGATACCAACTATGGCTACACCTTC. Its translation reads: CSVDLDTNYGYTF.